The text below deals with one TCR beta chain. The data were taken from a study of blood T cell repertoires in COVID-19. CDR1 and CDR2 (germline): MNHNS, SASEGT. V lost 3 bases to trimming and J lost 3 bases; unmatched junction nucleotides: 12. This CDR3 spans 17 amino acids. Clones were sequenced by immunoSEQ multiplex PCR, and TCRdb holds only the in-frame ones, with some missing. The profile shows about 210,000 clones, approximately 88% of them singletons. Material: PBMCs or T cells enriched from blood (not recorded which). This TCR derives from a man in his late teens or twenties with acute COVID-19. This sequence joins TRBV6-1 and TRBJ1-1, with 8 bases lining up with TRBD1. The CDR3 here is CASSDQLHRGKDTEAFF. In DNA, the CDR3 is TGTGCCAGCAGTGATCAACTCCACAGGGGGAAGGACACTGAAGCTTTCTTT.